These T cell receptor beta chains were read from a single sample in a study of PD-1 blockade in classical Hodgkin lymphoma. Repertoires were generated with immunoSEQ multiplex PCR, while TCRdb's copy carries only in-frame clones and drops some. The profile covers tens of thousands of clones, with about 91% appearing a single time and about 11% taken by the ten largest. Sequenced here: peripheral blood mononuclear cells (PBMCs), sampled before the second cycle of nivolumab. These receptors all stem from a human donor with classical Hodgkin lymphoma. Both conserved end residues are part of each CDR3. Each record gives: V gene, J gene, clone size, D gene, CDR3 protein, CDR3 DNA. The D gene is left open where the match is weak. The size of a clone is reported for some rows only, either as once, few or many, or as a class for expanded clones.

TRBV9,TRBJ2-7,once,.,CASSPDRPYEQYF,TGTGCCAGCAGCCCCGACAGGCCCTACGAGCAGTACTTC
TRBV9,TRBJ2-2,once,.,CASSVGGEGGELFF,TGTGCCAGCAGCGTAGGCGGAGAGGGCGGGGAGCTGTTTTTT
TRBV15,TRBJ2-5,.,.,CATSRGGNGKETQYF,TGTGCCACCAGCAGAGGGGGGAACGGGAAAGAGACCCAGTACTTC
TRBV6-5,TRBJ2-2,.,.,CASTVGFGTGELFF,TGTGCCAGCACCGTAGGCTTCGGTACCGGGGAGCTGTTTTTT
TRBV4-1,TRBJ2-7,.,.,CASSQDSRTSYEQYF,TGCGCCAGCAGCCAAGACAGTAGGACTTCCTACGAGCAGTACTTC
TRBV28,TRBJ2-1,.,.,CASSLSPLISYNEQFF,TGTGCCAGCAGTTTGTCCCCCCTTATCTCCTACAATGAGCAGTTCTTC
TRBV11-2,TRBJ2-7,.,.,CASSLDSPYEQYF,TGTGCCAGCAGCTTAGACTCCCCCTACGAGCAGTACTTC
TRBV6-6,TRBJ2-3,once,TRBD1,CASSYSGTGVHTQYF,TGTGCCAGCAGTTACTCCGGGACAGGGGTACATACGCAGTATTTT
TRBV5-4,TRBJ2-7,.,TRBD2,CASSSGLEYEQYF,TGTGCCAGCAGTTCGGGACTAGAGTACGAGCAGTACTTC
TRBV28,TRBJ2-6,.,TRBD2,CASSGLAGEFYSGANVLTF,TGTGCCAGCAGTGGACTAGCGGGAGAGTTCTACTCTGGGGCCAACGTCCTGACTTTC
TRBV6-5,TRBJ1-1,.,TRBD1,CASSGQGTGEAFF,TGTGCCAGCAGTGGACAGGGGACCGGGGAAGCTTTCTTT
TRBV28,TRBJ2-1,.,.,CASSFPGEQFF,TGTGCCAGCAGTTTCCCCGGTGAGCAGTTCTTC
TRBV6-5,TRBJ1-4,.,.,CASTTGPNEKLFF,TGTGCCAGCACAACAGGGCCTAATGAAAAACTGTTTTTT
TRBV5-1,TRBJ2-7,.,.,CASSLLTGAYEQYF,TGCGCCAGCAGCTTGCTGACGGGGGCCTACGAGCAGTACTTC
TRBV6-1,TRBJ2-1,.,TRBD1,CASRESGTVYNEQFF,TGTGCCAGCAGGGAATCCGGGACAGTTTACAATGAGCAGTTCTTC
TRBV2,TRBJ1-2,.,.,CASTETQDLNYGYTF,TGTGCCAGCACCGAGACCCAGGACCTTAACTATGGCTACACCTTC
TRBV5-1,TRBJ2-5,.,.,CASSLAKTQETQYF,TGCGCCAGCAGCTTGGCCAAGACCCAAGAGACCCAGTACTTC
TRBV6-1,TRBJ1-4,.,TRBD1,CASAGQGPGELFF,TGTGCCAGCGCGGGACAGGGACCCGGAGAACTGTTTTTT
TRBV11-2,TRBJ2-7,.,TRBD1,CASSFMGQSLYEQYF,TGTGCCAGCAGCTTCATGGGACAGTCCCTCTACGAGCAGTACTTC
TRBV29-1,TRBJ2-3,.,TRBD2,CSVVLAGLTDTQYF,TGCAGCGTTGTACTAGCGGGCCTCACAGATACGCAGTATTTT
TRBV28,TRBJ2-3,.,TRBD1,CASSFQGARDTQYF,TGTGCCAGCAGTTTCCAGGGGGCGAGGGATACGCAGTATTTT
TRBV7-3,TRBJ2-2,.,.,CASSSVTGELFF,TGTGCCAGCAGTTCGGTCACCGGGGAGCTGTTTTTT
TRBV7-8,TRBJ1-3,.,.,CASSLGSLANTIYF,TGTGCCAGCAGCTTAGGGTCGTTAGCAAACACCATATATTTT
TRBV19,TRBJ1-4,.,TRBD1,CASSEQGSEKLFF,TGTGCCAGTAGCGAACAGGGGAGCGAAAAACTGTTTTTT
TRBV5-6,TRBJ2-5,.,TRBD1,CASSFGQGELETQYF,TGTGCCAGCAGCTTCGGACAGGGAGAGTTGGAGACCCAGTACTTC
TRBV9,TRBJ2-7,once,.,CASSVGQSTYEQYF,TGTGCCAGCAGCGTAGGTCAGTCAACCTACGAGCAGTACTTC
TRBV21-1,TRBJ2-7,once,.,CASSIPSGQNYEQYF,TGTGCCAGCAGCATCCCTAGCGGGCAAAACTACGAGCAGTACTTC
TRBV7-6,TRBJ1-4,once,.,CASSLALGGANEKLFF,TGTGCCAGCAGCTTAGCGTTGGGGGGCGCTAATGAAAAACTGTTTTTT
TRBV13,TRBJ2-3,.,.,CASSSRPEDTQYF,TGTGCCAGCAGCTCGCGACCAGAAGATACGCAGTATTTT
TRBV5-1,TRBJ2-1,.,TRBD2,CASTLTSGRAVEQFF,TGCGCCAGCACCCTGACTAGCGGGAGGGCCGTTGAGCAGTTCTTC
TRBV28,TRBJ2-3,.,TRBD1,CASSPSGTGGPGGTDTQYF,TGTGCCAGCAGCCCCTCCGGGACAGGGGGACCCGGTGGGACAGATACGCAGTATTTT
TRBV11-2,TRBJ2-1,.,.,CASSFWGFEQFF,TGTGCCAGCAGCTTTTGGGGATTCGAGCAGTTCTTC
TRBV10-2,TRBJ2-3,.,.,CASSELAGWSPTDTQYF,TGCGCCAGCAGTGAGCTGGCAGGGTGGAGCCCAACAGATACGCAGTATTTT
TRBV28,TRBJ2-7,.,TRBD1,CASSSPRQGAYEQYF,TGTGCCAGCAGTTCCCCTCGACAGGGGGCCTACGAGCAGTACTTC
TRBV19,TRBJ2-7,.,.,CASSIPGSSYEQYF,TGTGCCAGTAGTATCCCAGGGAGCTCCTACGAGCAGTACTTC
TRBV7-9,TRBJ2-1,.,TRBD2,CASSVTSESSYNEQFF,TGTGCCAGCAGCGTAACTAGCGAGAGCTCCTACAATGAGCAGTTCTTC